This TCR beta chain derives from a study of T cells in localized non-small cell lung cancer (dated by TCRdb to the early 2020s). In terms of the full investigation: T cell repertoires of 236 early-stage NSCLC patients were analyzed, with tumors being compared against uninvolved tumor-adjacent lungs. The cohort comprised some 220 treatment-naïve NSCLC patients with resected, localized lung tumors. A mean age of around 66 years was recorded for the NSCLC patients, of whom roughly 130 were male and over 100 were female.

At diagnosis, peripheral blood, uninvolved tumor-adjacent lung and tumor were collected and were preserved as a mix of fresh-frozen and FFPE material. For TCR repertoire profiling, blood samples were analyzed as peripheral blood mononuclear cells. Points the paper makes about the study in general: Uninvolved tumor-adjacent lung showed the highest T cell clonality, higher than tumor, which suggests more focused antigenic responses in the adjacent lung. Because multi-region tumor sequencing was not done, intratumor heterogeneity could not be ruled out. A median of roughly 58 of the top 100 tumor clones were detected in paired uninvolved adjacent lung, and around 30 of these tumor clones were also found among the top 100 clones of the paired uninvolved adjacent lung. Because of the exploratory design, TCR variables were selected using unadjusted p-values without false-discovery rate correction. Higher T cell density in blood was associated with longer overall survival, whereas higher clonality in adjacent lung was associated with shorter survival.

For CDR1 and CDR2, the germline V gene lists SGDLS and YYNGEE. Unmatched junction bases come to 6, with V trimmed by 4 bases and J by 6 bases. CDR3 length: 16 amino acids, cysteine to phenylalanine. Just CDR3 DNA is preserved here, 48 bases in frame from base 1. Worth noting for this clone: Its antigen is not yet known. No base qualities exist here, and no much larger clone lies one base off it.

The immunoSEQ Assay was used to sequence TCR beta CDR3 regions from DNA. The source study handled its data this way. To compute T cell density, TCR beta template counts were normalized to usable DNA, which was estimated by amplifying housekeeping genes. Using the preseqR package, richness was estimated by extrapolating to 120,000 templates for tissue samples and 400,000 templates for PBMC samples. Clonality was calculated as one minus Pielou's evenness. Tissue-enriched TCRs were identified by differential abundance testing using productive amino-acid clonotypes, minimum total count 5 and alpha 0.1. The Jaccard Index and the Morisita Overlap Index were used to quantify repertoire overlap between compartments. TCR beta CDR3s were clustered by GLIPH together with public tetramer-defined viral CDR3s, and at least three viral sequences plus V-gene enrichment were required for viral motifs. TCRdb mirrors the immuneACCESS table, restricted to in-frame sequences. Some clones are absent from its copies; in checked studies, under half trace to an unresolved V gene, and the reason for the others is unknown. The V and J calls and clone size were taken over from that table, and D and trimming were inferred from the DNA. The sample table holds some 55,000 clones, of which approximately 83% were seen once. Jointly, the top ten make up about 20% of the sample.

The sequence joins TRBV9 to TRBJ2-3, and 15 bases in between align with TRBD2. The sequenced sample was peripheral blood, obtained before any cancer treatment. This receptor was identified in a female donor aged 60 or older with stage II squamous cell lung carcinoma. The CDR3 here reads CASSTGTSGGRDTQYF. The DNA reads TGTGCCAGCAGCACCGGGACTAGCGGGGGGAGGGATACGCAGTATTTT.